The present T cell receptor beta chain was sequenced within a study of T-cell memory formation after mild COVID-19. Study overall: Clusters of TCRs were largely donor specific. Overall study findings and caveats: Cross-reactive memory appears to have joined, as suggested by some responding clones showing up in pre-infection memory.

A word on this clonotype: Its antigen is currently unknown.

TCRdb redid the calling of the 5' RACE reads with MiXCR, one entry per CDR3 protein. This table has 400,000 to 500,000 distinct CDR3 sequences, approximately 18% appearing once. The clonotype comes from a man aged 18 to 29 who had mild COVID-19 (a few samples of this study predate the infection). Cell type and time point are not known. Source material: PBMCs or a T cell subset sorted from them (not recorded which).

In DNA form, the CDR3 reads TGTGCCAGCGACCATCGGGGGGCAGGCAATCAGCCCCAGCATTTT. Its translation is CASDHRGAGNQPQHF. This sequence joins TRBV6-2 or TRBV6-3 and TRBJ1-5, with D possibly being TRBD1 (6 bases). CDR3 size: 15 residues. Trimming stripped 8 bases from V and 2 bases from J, with 16 bases between. Germline CDR1 MNHEY, CDR2 SVGEGT.